This TCR beta chain was retrieved from a study of T cells in Graves' hyperthyroidism and ophthalmopathy. Notes on the study in general: Researchers found most expanded thyroid clonotypes above 0.001 in blood as well.

This clonotype appeared a few times. Its antigen is as yet unknown. Amplification targeted TCR beta CDR3 regions from RNA transcripts. Using the HTBI primer set, a first-round RT-PCR was run on the TCR CDR3. TCRdb recomputed calls from the multiplex PCR reads with MiXCR, one row per CDR3 protein. The sample yields about 740,000 distinct CDR3 sequences, roughly 15% seen once. Diagnoses used clinical symptoms, serum thyroxine and TRAb, thyroid ultrasound and orbital computed tomography. The ends lost 5 bases at V and 4 bases at J; junction bases unmatched: 9. The CDR3 has 15 residues. In germline, CDR1 is SGHAT, CDR2 FQNNGV.

The sample taken for sequencing was blood. This TCR derives from a woman aged 18-29 years with Graves' hyperthyroidism. The chain links TRBV11-2 to TRBJ2-7; TRBD1 agrees at 9 bases. This chain's CDR3 is CASSQRQGVTYEQYF. The CDR3 DNA sequence: TGTGCCAGCAGCCAAAGACAGGGGGTTACTTACGAGCAGTACTTC.